The entry below gives a single TCR beta chain sequence along with its context. Its antigen is still unknown. Nothing much larger sits one base from this clone, and base qualities are not available. Other DNA sequences from this sample encode an identical CDR3 as well. This record comes from a study of T cell clones after liver transplantation (dated 2019 in TCRdb). Background on the whole study: The samples were obtained from ITN030ST, a randomized trial that attempted immunosuppression withdrawal within 2 years after liver transplantation. The studied cohort comprised 8 liver transplant recipients, 3 classified as tolerant and 5 as non-tolerant. Blood samples were taken pre-transplant, pre-randomization before withdrawal, and post-randomization after full withdrawal or failed withdrawal. Third party-reactive TCRbeta sequences were also identified from pre-transplant MLRs to serve as an antigen-independent comparator for donor-reactive sequences. Until randomization at 12-24 months post-transplant, subjects were given standard immunosuppression, with no induction therapy. After a pre-transplant mixed lymphocyte reaction, TCRbeta sequencing was used to pinpoint donor-reactive T cell clones, which were subsequently tracked in post-transplant blood. Tolerance was defined as complete withdrawal of immunosuppression for at least one year without a rise in liver enzymes beyond twice the upper limit of normal. Three of the eight recipients were HCV-positive; the others were transplanted for non-autoimmune, non-viral indications.

Taken with the paper, the label for time point translates to: pre-transplant. Unstimulated PBMCs, after thawing, were stained for CD3, CD4 and CD8 and then FACS-sorted into CD3+CD4+ and CD3+CD8+ populations. All 8 studied subjects were randomized to withdrawal of immunosuppression. The Qiagen DNeasy Blood and Tissue Kit was used to isolate genomic DNA. High-throughput TCRbeta CDR3 sequencing of frozen genomic DNA was performed by immunoSEQ, with PCR amplification, mapping, bias correction and internal controls included. The original pipeline was this. Productive rearrangements were kept, and unique TCRbeta sequences were defined by CDR3 nucleotide sequence plus V and J gene. For a sequence to be called donor-reactive, it needed a frequency of at least 0.01% and at least 5-fold expansion in CFSE-low cells compared with unstimulated pre-transplant cells. Per-subject minimum frequency thresholds, based on the lowest-template unstimulated sample, ensured at least 90% detection power. Repertoire turnover was measured by Jensen-Shannon divergence between the top 1000 TCRbeta sequences post- and pre-transplant. Two-sided Fisher's exact tests were used to test for changes in the detection of donor-reactive sequences. TCRdb provides this immuneACCESS table in a form limited to in-frame rearrangements. Some clones are lacking; in checked studies, under half of them reflect an unresolved V gene, and why the rest are absent is not known. The V and J calls and clone size come from that table; D and trimming were worked out from the DNA. The sample has about 74,000 clones on record, 75% to 85% of them singletons. The ten largest clones capture roughly 0.54% of the sample.

General conclusions and limits of the study: In a couple of subjects, low numbers of available donor cells limited the measurable donor-reactive repertoire. In most of the 8 subjects, circulating donor-reactive CD4 TCRbeta sequences decreased significantly after transplant, regardless of tolerance or HCV status. Once repertoire turnover was taken into account, donor-reactive detection showed a significant reduction for CD4 in 7 of 8 subjects and for CD8 in 8 of 8. Donor-reactive sequences declined more than third party-reactive ones, suggesting partial antigen-specific deletion unrelated to withdrawal success. The conclusions were considered preliminary, being limited by small, heterogeneous patient numbers and non-standardized post-transplant time points. Because no allograft tissue specimens were available, donor-reactive T cells may have migrated into the graft instead of being deleted.

V loses 4 bases at its end and J loses 5 bases; junction bases beyond the gene matches: 2. CDR1 and CDR2 are read off the germline V gene as SGHTA and FQGNSA. CDR3 length: 13 amino acids, cysteine to phenylalanine. Of all the DNA, just the CDR3 is kept, 39 bases in frame from base 1. Rearrangement joined TRBV7-2 to TRBJ1-2, and TRBD1 aligns with 9 junction nucleotides. Sequencing used CD4+ T cells from blood, obtained before liver transplant. The TCR originated in a human donor who received a liver transplant. The sequenced DNA: TGTGCCAGCAGCTCGGGACAGGGATATGGCTACACCTTC. The translation is CASSSGQGYGYTF.